This TCR beta chain was recovered during a study of blood T cell repertoires in COVID-19. Data came from immunoSEQ multiplex PCR; TCRdb stores just in-frame clones and leaves some out. Here the sample spans tens of thousands of clones, 85% being singletons. Germline CDR1 MNHEY, CDR2 SVGAGI. V dropped 8 bases and J dropped 0 bases, with 8 bases sitting between them. The length of the CDR3 is 13 residues. The V call is TRBV6-5, the J call TRBJ1-5; D is unresolved. This TCR came from a man older than 75 with acute or convalescent COVID-19. The sample consisted of peripheral blood. The CDR3 DNA follows: TGTGCCAGCCAGATTGGTAGCAATCAGCCCCAGCATTTT. Protein sequence: CASQIGSNQPQHF.